Detailed here is one T cell receptor beta chain. A TCRbeta library incorporating unique molecular identifiers was prepared. TCRdb itself ran the PCR reads through MiXCR, one entry per CDR3 protein. Here the sample spans hundreds of thousands of distinct CDR3 sequences, 12% being singletons. In germline, CDR1 is KGHSH, CDR2 LQKENI. J gave up 7 bases and V 2 bases, and 7 bases lay outside the gene matches. The CDR3 has 15 amino acids. This sample is drawn from a study of T-cell reconstitution after alpha-beta-depleted transplantation in children. The chain uses TRBV18 and TRBJ2-7; TRBD2 matches at 11 bases. The source material was PBMCs from the stem cell graft donor, sampled from the stem cell graft. This TCR came from a human donor who donated a stem cell graft to a child with acute lymphoblastic leukemia. CDR3: CASSPEGLAGLEQYF. The DNA of the CDR3 is TGTGCCAGCTCACCAGAAGGACTAGCGGGCCTGGAGCAGTACTTC.